The present TCR beta chain was sequenced within a study of blood T cell repertoires in COVID-19. Study as a whole: The United States, Italy and Spain provided the acute and convalescent COVID-19 samples. The cDNA or gDNA used as material had been derived from T cells, B-cell-depleted T cells, or PBMCs.

Original analysis: The assay estimated nucleated cells by amplifying reference gene primers. TCRdb keeps only in-frame clones here, not all; method: immunoSEQ multiplex PCR. That table gives V, J and clone size, and the DNA gave D and trimming. The table lists about 240,000 clones, about nine tenths of them singletons. The receptor comes from a man between 60 and 75 years old with acute or convalescent COVID-19. Source material: peripheral blood.

Here the CDR3 DNA reads TGTGCCAGTAGTATACAGGGACAGGGTGACCAGCCCCAGCATTTT. This encodes CASSIQGQGDQPQHF. V is TRBV19 and J is TRBJ1-5; the match to TRBD1 covers 9 bases. There are 15 residues in the CDR3. Germline CDR1 reads LNHDA; CDR2 reads SQIVND (reference sequence). V lost 2 bases, J lost 7 bases, and 6 bases stayed unmatched.